This TCR beta chain comes out of a study of blood T cell repertoires in COVID-19. Source study methods: From reference gene primer amplification, estimates of nucleated cell counts were derived. TCRdb keeps only in-frame clones here, not all; method: immunoSEQ multiplex PCR. That table is the source of V, J and clone size, and D and trimming were worked out from the DNA. The sample contains about 330,000 clones, roughly 90% of which appear only once. CDR3 size: 17 residues. This receptor was obtained from a woman aged 45-65 years with active or convalescent COVID-19. Material for sequencing was peripheral blood. The chain recombines TRBV21-1 with TRBJ1-5; the table's TRBD1 call for D was not verified on the DNA. TRBV21-1 is a recognized pseudogene. The CDR3 coding sequence is TGTGCCAGCAGCAAAGAGCACTCAGGGGCGACCAATCAGCCCCAGCATTTT. Its protein is CASSKEHSGATNQPQHF.